This T cell receptor (beta chain) is drawn from a study of CD8+CD57+ T cells in acquired aplastic anemia. The wider study: Yields of DNA that came from sorted CD4+ and CD8+ cells averaged about 2.9 ug.

Profiling of TCR beta VDJ combinations and CDR3 sequences used genomic DNA as template. TCRdb reanalysed the reads using MiXCR and keeps one entry per CDR3 protein. Here the sample spans about 190,000 distinct CDR3 sequences, under 55% being singletons. This clonotype was seen ten or more times. Before being chosen for sequencing, patients had shown CD8+CD57+ cell expansion by flow cytometry. By the time of blood sampling, patients had still received no therapy. V lost 1 base and J lost 2, with 16 bases in between. CDR3 length: 17 residues. Germline V gene sequence: CDR1 KGHDR, CDR2 SFDVKD. The clonotype originates from a human donor with aplastic anemia. The V and J genes are TRBV24-1 and TRBJ2-5; the D gene is possibly TRBD2 (6 bases). Sequencing was done on a sample of sorted CD4+, CD8+, or CD8+CD57+ T cells (not recorded which) from PBMCs. The CDR3 is CATSDFGDWRGQETQYF. CDR3 DNA: TGTGCCACCAGTGATTTCGGAGACTGGCGGGGACAAGAGACCCAGTACTTC.